The clone carrying this T cell receptor beta chain is categorized as medium-sized. Its antigen is not known. Using its own MiXCR run on the reads, TCRdb lists one record per CDR3 protein. The sample records about 10,000 distinct CDR3 sequences, roughly 21% being singletons. The sample belongs to a study of liver allograft versus peripheral blood T cells. Study-wide background: Within transplanted livers, the T cell receptor repertoires were examined and compared against the repertoires present in the peripheral blood of liver transplant recipients. Study-level results: Liver allograft and peripheral blood T cell receptor repertoires reportedly differed.

This clonotype was obtained from a human patient who had a liver transplant. A share of the T cells may be of graft donor origin.

The chain's CDR3 is CAIRDSINQPQHF. Here the CDR3 DNA reads TGTGCCATCCGGGACAGCATTAATCAGCCCCAGCATTTT. V gene TRBV10-3 combines with J gene TRBJ1-5; 7 bases align to TRBD1. Trimming removed 8 bases from V and 4 bases from J; junction bases left unmatched: 5. The CDR3 runs to 13 residues. The germline gives CDR1 ENHRY, CDR2 SYGVKD.